The present T cell receptor beta chain was sequenced within a study of blood T cell repertoires in COVID-19. Study-level background: The United States, Italy and Spain supplied acute and convalescent COVID-19 samples.

Generated by immunoSEQ multiplex PCR, the TCRdb table keeps only in-frame clones and is missing some. The sample includes some 170,000 clones, roughly 82% seen only once; the top ten take roughly 15%. Germline V gene data show CDR1 as SGDLS and CDR2 as YYNGEE. V lost 3 bases, J lost 0 bases, and 7 bases stayed unmatched. This CDR3 is built from 16 residues. The sample was PBMCs or T cells enriched from blood (not recorded which). The chain employs TRBV9 and TRBJ2-3; 7 bases line up with TRBD2. The TCR was taken from a man aged 45-65 years who had recovered from COVID-19. CDR3 DNA: TGTGCCAGCAGCGAGACGGGGGGAGTTAGCACAGATACGCAGTATTTT. Translated, it gives CASSETGGVSTDTQYF.